Listed here are 19 T cell receptor beta chains from one sample, sequenced in a study of somatic mutations in cytotoxic T cells in rheumatoid arthritis. The protocol was immunoSEQ multiplex PCR, while the TCRdb copy is restricted to in-frame clones and leaves out a portion. Altogether fewer than 25,000 clones are present, 65% to 85% being singletons, with the ten largest covering over 9%. The sequencing input was CD8+ T cells sorted from blood. Every receptor here comes from an adult with rheumatoid arthritis.

This chain uses TRBV30 with TRBJ2-1; 7 bases align to TRBD1. Germline V gene sequence: CDR1 GTSNPN, CDR2 SVGIG (reference sequence). V lost 0 bases and J lost 5; bases outside the gene matches: 13. This CDR3 has 17 residues. The DNA for the CDR3 is TGTGCCTGGAGTGTACGACCAGGCAGGGGGAAAGACAATGAGCAGTTCTTC. Encoded protein: CAWSVRPGRGKDNEQFF.

CDR3 region: CASSLGTGDNEQFF. CDR3 coding DNA: TGTGCCAGCAGCTTAGGGACAGGGGACAATGAGCAGTTCTTC. The chain links TRBV7-9 to TRBJ2-1; the match to TRBD1 covers 9 bases. After removal of 1 base from V and 5 bases from J, the junction contained 0 bases not matched to a gene. CDR1 SEHNR and CDR2 FQNEAQ come from the germline V gene (reference sequence). CDR3 length equals 14 residues.

The V call is TRBV7-2, the J call TRBJ2-7; 7 bases match TRBD2. The CDR3 consists of 15 residues. Germline V gene sequence: CDR1 SGHTA, CDR2 FQGNSA. V lost 2 bases to trimming and J lost 2 bases; unmatched junction nucleotides: 6. CDR3 sequence reads: CASSLLAGGTYEQYF. The DNA of the CDR3 is TGTGCCAGCAGCTTATTAGCGGGCGGAACCTACGAGCAGTACTTC.

V and J are TRBV18 and TRBJ2-7; 12 bases map to TRBD1. In germline, CDR1 is KGHSH, CDR2 LQKENI. The CDR3 totals 17 residues. The junction had 6 bases not matched to a gene; V was cut back by 0 bases and J by 3 bases. CDR3 sequence (DNA): TGTGCCAGCTCACCACCCATGGGGACAGGGGGCTTCTACGAGCAGTACTTC. Its translation: CASSPPMGTGGFYEQYF.

This clone was observed a few times. This sequence joins TRBV5-6 and TRBJ1-1, with unresolved D. The germline V and J ends were trimmed by 3 bases and 8 bases, with 11 bases remaining between them. CDR1 and CDR2 (germline): SGHDT, YYEEEE. This CDR3 is built from 12 residues. CDR3 nucleotides: TGTGCCAGCAGCTGGGCCGCGGGGGAAGCTTTCTTT. This encodes CASSWAAGEAFF.

This clone has a handful of counts. V usage is TRBV4-2 and J usage is TRBJ2-7; D not resolved. V gave up 0 bases and J gave up 0 bases, with 12 bases separating them. CDR1 is LGHNA and CDR2 is YNFKEQ in the germline V gene. This CDR3 comprises 16 residues. This chain's CDR3 is CASSQELLDASYEQYF. The CDR3 coding sequence is TGTGCCAGCAGCCAAGAACTCTTGGACGCCTCCTACGAGCAGTACTTC.

This chain joins TRBV5-8 and TRBJ2-7; D is ambiguous. The germline V gene has CDR1 SGHTS and CDR2 YDEGEE. The CDR3 contains 15 residues. Trimming left V 0 bases short and J 3 bases short, with 13 bases between. CDR3 sequence reads: CASSLGDRILYEQYF. As DNA, the CDR3 is TGTGCCAGCAGCTTGGGTGACCGAATCCTCTACGAGCAGTACTTC.

V and J are TRBV19 and TRBJ2-1, with 11 positions matching TRBD2. The J segment lost 7 bases and the V segment lost 5 bases, leaving 4 bases of the junction unmatched. Germline loops: CDR1 LNHDA, CDR2 SQIVND (reference sequence). The length of the CDR3 is 14 residues. CDR3 nucleotides: TGTGCCAGTAGTGCCGGGACTAGCGGTAATGAGCAGTTCTTC. It yields the protein CASSAGTSGNEQFF. Based on the CDR3 plus reference TRBV19 and TRBJ2-1, the full variable domain is DGGITQSPKYLFRKEGQNVTLSCEQNLNHDAMYWYRQDPGQGLRLIYYSQIVNDFQKGDIAEGYSVSREKKESFPLTVTSAQKNPTAFYLCASSAGTSGNEQFFGPGTRLTVL.

The chain links TRBV5-1 to TRBJ1-5; D remains ambiguous. The CDR3 contains 12 residues. CDR1 and CDR2 from the germline V gene are SGHRS and YFSETQ. V was clipped by 5 bases and J by 0 bases, with 3 bases between them. The CDR3 is CASRHSNQPQHF. The CDR3 DNA reads as TGCGCCAGCAGACATAGCAATCAGCCCCAGCATTTT.

The chain recombines TRBV18 with TRBJ2-1; D unresolved. V lost 3 bases to trimming and J lost 4 bases, with 16 bases between them. The CDR3 has 16 amino acids. CDR1 KGHSH and CDR2 LQKENI come from the germline V gene. Written as DNA, the CDR3 is TGTGCCAGCTCACCCGACATGGCGAGCTGGTACAATGAGCAGTTCTTC. Its translation: CASSPDMASWYNEQFF. Full variable domain (missing parts from reference TRBV18 and TRBJ2-1): NAGVMQNPRHLVRRRGQEARLRCSPMKGHSHVYWYRQLPEEGLKFMVYLQKENIIDESGMPKERFSAEFPKEGPSILRIQQVVRGDSAAYFCASSPDMASWYNEQFFGPGTRLTVL.

The V call is TRBV6-5, the J call TRBJ2-7; no clear D. The CDR3 length is 16 residues. The V gene lost 4 bases and the J gene lost 3 bases, with 19 bases spanning the gap. The germline CDR1 and CDR2 sequences are MNHEY and SVGAGI. CDR3 nucleotides: TGTGCCAGCAGTTCCTTAGTCCCGCTCTACTACTACGAGCAGTACTTC. Translation gives CASSSLVPLYYYEQYF.

V gene TRBV7-9 combines with J gene TRBJ2-1; D remains unclear. V was trimmed by 6 bases and J by 5 bases, leaving 5 bases between them. CDR3 length: 11 amino acids. Germline CDR1 reads SEHNR; CDR2 reads FQNEAQ (reference sequence). The CDR3 sequence: CASSLNNEQFF. The CDR3 DNA follows: TGTGCCAGCAGTTTGAACAATGAGCAGTTCTTC.

The chain joins TRBV18 to TRBJ1-1; D is ambiguous. The V end lost 6 bases, the J end lost 2 bases, and 13 bases lay between the germline ends. The CDR3 is 14 amino acids. Looked up from germline, CDR1 is KGHSH and CDR2 is LQKENI. The CDR3 loop reads CASSLNGGNTEAFF. CDR3 coding DNA: TGTGCCAGCTCTCTCAACGGAGGTAACACTGAAGCTTTCTTT.

This chain joins TRBV11-2 and TRBJ2-7, with TRBD2 matching over 7 bases. The CDR3 covers 13 residues. CDR1 and CDR2 (germline): SGHAT, FQNNGV. Unmatched junction bases numbered 5, after V lost 3 bases and J lost 6 bases. The CDR3 nucleotides are TGTGCCAGCAGCTTCCCGTCGGGAGGCGAGCAGTACTTC. This translates into CASSFPSGGEQYF. Together with reference TRBV11-2 and TRBJ2-7, the CDR3 gives the full variable domain: EAGVAQSPRYKIIEKRQSVAFWCNPISGHATLYWYQQILGQGPKLLIQFQNNGVVDDSQLPKDRFSAERLKGVDSTLKIQPAKLEDSAVYLCASSFPSGGEQYFGPGTRLTVT.

The chain couples TRBV7-9 to TRBJ2-7; 9 bases align to TRBD1. V trimming: 1 base; J trimming: 5 bases; junction bases outside the gene matches: 6. CDR1 SEHNR and CDR2 FQNEAQ come from the germline V gene (reference sequence). The CDR3 runs 15 residues. The CDR3 loop is CASSLGAGQGHEQYF. The CDR3 bases are TGTGCCAGCAGCTTAGGGGCGGGACAGGGCCACGAGCAGTACTTC.

The rearrangement uses TRBV4-1 and TRBJ2-3, with 9 positions matching TRBD1. CDR3 length: 17 amino acids. V trimming: 0 bases; J trimming: 4 bases; junction bases outside the gene matches: 8. The V gene's germline CDR1 is MGHRA and CDR2 YSYEKL. DNA for the CDR3: TGCGCCAGCAGCCAAGAAAGGGGTGACAGGGGGGCAGATACGCAGTATTTT. Translation: CASSQERGDRGADTQYF.

This clone was recorded a few times. This chain's CDR3 is CASSDMESREQFF. The CDR3 coding sequence is TGCGCCAGCAGTGACATGGAGAGCCGGGAGCAGTTCTTC. This sequence joins TRBV10-2 and TRBJ2-1, with unresolved D. CDR1 is WSHSY, CDR2 SAAADI, per germline. This CDR3 spans 13 amino acids. V shed 3 bases and J shed 10 bases, with 13 bases lying between them.

The chain uses TRBV5-1 and TRBJ1-1; perhaps TRBD1 as D (5 bases). CDR3 length equals 14 residues. Trimming removed 4 bases at V and 5 bases at J, with 15 bases between. Germline V lookup: CDR1 SGHRS, CDR2 YFSETQ. The CDR3 here is CASSPGSGGTEAFF. DNA of the CDR3: TGCGCCAGCAGCCCCGGATCCGGGGGAACTGAAGCTTTCTTT.

The chain combines TRBV2 with TRBJ2-3; D unclear. The CDR3 contains 13 residues. With 0 bases removed from V and 5 bases from J, the gap between germline ends came to 6 bases. Germline V gene data show CDR1 as SNHLY and CDR2 as FYNNEI. CDR3 coding DNA: TGTGCCAGCAGTGAAGCCCCCGGAGATACGCAGTATTTT. It specifies CASSEAPGDTQYF.